These 8 T cell receptor beta chains share one sample of origin, sequenced in a study of graft-versus-host responses after intestinal transplantation. Assay used: immunoSEQ multiplex PCR; TCRdb lists only in-frame clones, some missing. The data contain about 19,000 clones, roughly 86% of them seen just once; the ten biggest clones take up roughly 9.4%. Specimen: PBMCs, collected approximately 220 days after intestinal transplant. The receptors originated from a human patient who received an intestinal transplant, so some T cells may come from the graft donor.

The chain combines TRBV5-6 with TRBJ1-2; D call uncertain. The V end lost 4 bases, the J end lost 0 bases, and 10 bases lay between the germline ends. Germline V CDR1 and CDR2: SGHDT, YYEEEE. The CDR3 extends over 14 amino acids. CDR3 protein: CASSPDGTNYGYTF. CDR3 DNA: TGTGCCAGCAGCCCGGACGGTACTAACTATGGCTACACCTTC. The entire variable domain, with the rest obtained from reference TRBV5-6 and TRBJ1-2, is as follows: DAGVTQSPTHLIKTRGQQVTLRCSPKSGHDTVSWYQQALGQGPQFIFQYYEEEERQRGNFPDRFSGHQFPNYSSELNVNALLLGDSALYLCASSPDGTNYGYTFGSGTRLTVV.

The chain joins TRBV7-2 to TRBJ1-1; D possibly corresponds to TRBD1 (5 bases). The CDR3 is 13 amino acids. Germline loops: CDR1 SGHTA, CDR2 FQGNSA. Trimming cost V 5 bases and J 8 bases, with 15 bases left between them. CDR3 protein: CASSTPDRVEAFF. The CDR3 DNA sequence: TGTGCCAGCAGCACCCCCGACAGAGTGGAAGCTTTCTTT.

The chain carries TRBV7-8 and TRBJ1-6; D is unresolved. V lost 0 bases to trimming and J lost 10 bases, with 10 bases between them. Germline CDR1 reads SGHVS; CDR2 reads FQNEAQ. The CDR3 sequence is 14 residues long. CDR3 nucleotides: TGTGCCAGCAGCTTAGCCCGGGATCGCTCACCCCTCCACTTT. It is translated as CASSLARDRSPLHF.

The chain links TRBV6-6 to TRBJ1-6; a weak D match, TRBD1 (6 bases). CDR1 and CDR2 (germline): MNHNY, SVGAGI (reference sequence). The CDR3 is made up of 15 amino acids. V was shortened by 5 bases and J by 5 bases, with 13 bases between the two germline ends. The CDR3 is CASSVDRLHNSPLHF. The CDR3 DNA follows: TGTGCCAGCAGTGTTGACAGGCTGCATAATTCACCCCTCCACTTT.

V and J are TRBV7-9 and TRBJ2-1, with 8 positions matching TRBD1. The ends lost 3 bases at V and 6 bases at J; junction bases unmatched: 16. The V gene's germline CDR1 is SEHNR and CDR2 FQNEAQ (reference sequence). The CDR3 consists of 18 residues. CDR3 sequence (DNA): TGTGCCAGCAGCTTGGGTCGTCAGACAGGGGTGGTAGGCAATGAGCAGTTCTTC. It is translated as CASSLGRQTGVVGNEQFF.

The chain has TRBV9 and TRBJ1-1; D gene uncertain. The germline V gene encodes CDR1 SGDLS and CDR2 YYNGEE. CDR3 length equals 16 residues. V lost 0 bases and J 2 bases, leaving 14 bases between the germline ends. In nucleotides, the CDR3 is TGTGCCAGCAGCGTAGGGTGGGCAGGTGGAAACACTGAAGCTTTCTTT. Amino acids: CASSVGWAGGNTEAFF.

The rearrangement joins TRBV7-9 to TRBJ2-7; D call uncertain. With 0 bases removed from V and 2 bases from J, the gap between germline ends came to 14 bases. CDR3 length: 16 residues. CDR1 and CDR2 (germline): SEHNR, FQNEAQ (reference sequence). The CDR3 region has the DNA TGTGCCAGCAGCTTAGCGCTTAGGTCCCGAGCCTACGAGCAGTACTTC. As protein: CASSLALRSRAYEQYF.

J is TRBJ2-2 and V is TRBV7-9; 7 nucleotides line up with TRBD1. Germline CDR1 and CDR2: SEHNR and FQNEAQ (reference sequence). This CDR3 contains 17 residues. Germline trimming cut 7 bases from V and 3 bases from J; bases unmatched to any gene: 14. The chain's CDR3 is CASTWGTAEYHTGELFF. The CDR3 nucleotides read TGTGCCAGCACCTGGGGGACAGCCGAGTACCACACCGGGGAGCTGTTTTTT.